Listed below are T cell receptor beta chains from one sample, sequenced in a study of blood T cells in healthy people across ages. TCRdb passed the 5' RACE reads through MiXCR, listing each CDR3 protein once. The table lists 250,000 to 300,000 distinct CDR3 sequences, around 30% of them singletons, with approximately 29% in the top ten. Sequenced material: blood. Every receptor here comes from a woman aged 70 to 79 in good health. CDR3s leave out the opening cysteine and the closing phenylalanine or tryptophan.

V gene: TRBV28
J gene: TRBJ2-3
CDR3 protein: ASSLAGGHTATQY

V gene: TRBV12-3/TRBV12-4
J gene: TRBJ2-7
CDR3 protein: ASRWTGGLDEQY

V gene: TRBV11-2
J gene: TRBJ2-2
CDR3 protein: ASKNRVNTGELF

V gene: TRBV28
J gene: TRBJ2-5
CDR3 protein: ASSFLTLRYQETQY

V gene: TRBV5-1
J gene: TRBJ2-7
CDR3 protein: ASSLGRTGSYEQY

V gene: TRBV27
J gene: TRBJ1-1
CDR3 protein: ASSQSRDTEAF

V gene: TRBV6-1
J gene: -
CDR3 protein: ASSEDRVGSYEQY

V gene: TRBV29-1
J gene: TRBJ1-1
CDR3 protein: SVEVGGGVGTEAF

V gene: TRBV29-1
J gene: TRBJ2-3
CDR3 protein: SVLAGVTDTQY

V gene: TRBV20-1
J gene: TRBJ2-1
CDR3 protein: SARAGQDRYNEQF

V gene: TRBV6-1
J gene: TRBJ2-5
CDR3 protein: ASRPGQGAKETQY

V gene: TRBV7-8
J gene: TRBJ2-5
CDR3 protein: ASSPDSGETQY

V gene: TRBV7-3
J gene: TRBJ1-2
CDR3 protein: ASSAGTGNYGYT

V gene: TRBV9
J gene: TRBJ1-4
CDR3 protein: ASSARDRENEKLF

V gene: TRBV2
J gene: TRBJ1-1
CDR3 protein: ASSEDDLSTEAF

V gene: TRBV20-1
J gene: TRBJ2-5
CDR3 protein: SASGGEPQETQY

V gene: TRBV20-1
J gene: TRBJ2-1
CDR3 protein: SARPEGLSYNEQF

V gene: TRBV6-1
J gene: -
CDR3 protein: ASSPGGVWRDRDEQF

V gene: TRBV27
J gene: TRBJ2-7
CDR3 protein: ASSSPQGVEQY

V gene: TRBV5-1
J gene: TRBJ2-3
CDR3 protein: ASTRGDTRSTDTQY

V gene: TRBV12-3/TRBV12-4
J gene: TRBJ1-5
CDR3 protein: ASSSTQPQH

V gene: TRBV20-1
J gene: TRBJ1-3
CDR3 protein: SAGRAGNTIY

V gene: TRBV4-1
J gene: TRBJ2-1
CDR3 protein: ASSLSGRAVDEQF

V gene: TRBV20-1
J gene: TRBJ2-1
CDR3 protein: SARVPTDEQF

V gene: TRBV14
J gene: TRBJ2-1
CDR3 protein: ASSQGLQLAGVETQC

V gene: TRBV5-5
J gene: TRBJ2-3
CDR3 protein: ASSWPTGGTDTQY

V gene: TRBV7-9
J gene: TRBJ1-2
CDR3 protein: ASSPLGAYGYT

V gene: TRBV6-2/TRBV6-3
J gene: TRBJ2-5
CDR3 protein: ASSHPGTAKETQY

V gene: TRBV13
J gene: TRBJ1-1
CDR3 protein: ASSVMNRGTEAF

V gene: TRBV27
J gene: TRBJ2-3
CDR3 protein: ASSLQRKSTDTQY

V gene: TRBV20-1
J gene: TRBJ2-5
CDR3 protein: SARTSGRPTETQY

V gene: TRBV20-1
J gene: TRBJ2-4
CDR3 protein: SAPNREILAKNIQY

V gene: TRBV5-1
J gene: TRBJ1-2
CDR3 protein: ASSWDSEYGYT

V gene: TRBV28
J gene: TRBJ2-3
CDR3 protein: ASSLVELAGTDTQY

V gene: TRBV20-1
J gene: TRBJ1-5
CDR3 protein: SAPPGNSNQPQH

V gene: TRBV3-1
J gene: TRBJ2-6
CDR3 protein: ASSQGTVGLNSGADVLT

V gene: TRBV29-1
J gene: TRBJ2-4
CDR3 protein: SAVPSTATAKNIQY

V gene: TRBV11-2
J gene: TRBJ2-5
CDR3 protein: ASSLVYLETQY

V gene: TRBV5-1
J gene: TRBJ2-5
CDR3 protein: ASTYSGLQETQY

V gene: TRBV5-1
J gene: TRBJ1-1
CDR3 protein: ASSYRQGGAEAF

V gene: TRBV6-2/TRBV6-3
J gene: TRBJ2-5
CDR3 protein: ASSYLAGGYETQY

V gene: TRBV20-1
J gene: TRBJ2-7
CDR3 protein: SASRPGFYEQY

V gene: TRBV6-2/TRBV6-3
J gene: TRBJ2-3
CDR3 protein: ASRKGHSTDTQY

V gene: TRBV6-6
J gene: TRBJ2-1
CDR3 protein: ASRIDSSSYNEQF